This T cell receptor (beta chain) derives from a study of T-cell reconstitution after alpha-beta-depleted transplantation in children. This CDR3 has 16 amino acids. The V gene lost 3 bases and the J gene lost 4 bases, with 21 bases spanning the gap. CDR1 is DFQATT, CDR2 SNEGSKA, per germline (reference sequence). This clonotype occurred many times. Preparation of the TCRbeta library involved a method that used unique molecular identifiers. From the PCR reads, TCRdb called clonotypes with MiXCR, one entry per CDR3 protein. The sample contains about 160,000 distinct CDR3 sequences, roughly 11% of which appear only once.

The specimen comprised PBMCs, sampled before TCRalphabeta/CD19-depleted stem cell transplant. The chain carries TRBV20-1 and TRBJ1-2; the D is unclear. This receptor was obtained from a boy aged 2-9 years with acute myeloid leukemia, due to receive a stem cell transplant. The CDR3 is CSASPLGRLLFYGYTF. The CDR3 DNA reads as TGCAGTGCTAGTCCTCTAGGACGGCTCCTCTTCTATGGCTACACCTTC.